This T cell receptor (beta chain) was recovered during a study of beta chain features in type 1 diabetes. Broader study findings: Shorter TCRB CDR3s, moderately but significantly so, were found in Type 1 diabetes patients in all four CD4+ subsets.

The authors reverse transcribed all of the isolated RNA, so sequencing captured expressed TCRB transcripts. Profiled with immunoSEQ multiplex PCR; TCRdb holds only in-frame clones, not every one. The sample lists over 700,000 clones, about 17% occurring once. This clone was observed at least ten times. The antigen is unknown. Germline CDR1 and CDR2: LGHNA and YSLEER. The V segment lost 0 bases and the J segment 6 bases; nucleotides outside the gene matches: 5. The CDR3 totals 15 residues. The sample taken for sequencing was naive CD4+ T cells from blood. V usage is TRBV4-3 and J usage is TRBJ2-4; TRBD1 matches 7 bases. The receptor was derived from a woman aged 18-35 years in good health. CDR3 coding DNA: TGCGCCAGCAGCCAAGATCCGACAGGGAGAAACATTCAGTACTTC. This gives the protein CASSQDPTGRNIQYF.